Listed below are T cell receptor beta chains from one sample, sequenced in a study of brain T cells in children with intractable seizures. The method was immunoSEQ multiplex PCR; TCRdb's version includes in-frame clones alone and lacks a portion of them. The table shows about 340,000 clones, with over 90% occurring only once. The sample was peripheral blood, taken roughly 5 months after surgery. These receptors were taken from a boy younger than two with tuberous sclerosis and intractable seizures. Both conserved end residues are part of each CDR3. The D gene is left open where the match is weak. Clone size is not always given. Where it is, it says once, few, many or a class for expanded clones.

DNA: TGTGCCAGCAGCCGTAACTATGGCTACACCTTC; CDR3: CASSRNYGYTF; V: TRBV6-6; size: -; D: -; J: TRBJ1-2
DNA: TGTGCCAGCAGTTCGGTAGACTACGCCTCTGTCAATGAGCAGTTCTTC; CDR3: CASSSVDYASVNEQFF; V: TRBV6-6; size: once; D: -; J: TRBJ2-1
DNA: TGTGCCAGCAGTTACGGGGGTCACCAAGAGACCCAGTACTTC; CDR3: CASSYGGHQETQYF; V: TRBV6-5; size: -; D: -; J: TRBJ2-5
DNA: TGTGCCACCAGCAGAGATCTTAGGGACAGGGGCACTGAAGCTTTCTTT; CDR3: CATSRDLRDRGTEAFF; V: TRBV15; size: -; D: TRBD1; J: TRBJ1-1
DNA: TGTGCCAGCAGTTCCGTAGGTGTCTCCTACAATGAGCAGTTCTTC; CDR3: CASSSVGVSYNEQFF; V: TRBV6-5; size: -; D: -; J: TRBJ2-1
DNA: TGTGCCAGCAGCTTAGACAGCACAGATACGCAGTATTTT; CDR3: CASSLDSTDTQYF; V: TRBV7-9; size: -; D: -; J: TRBJ2-3
DNA: TGTGCCAGCAGCAAAAGTGCCCTGCCCAAAAACATTCAGTACTTC; CDR3: CASSKSALPKNIQYF; V: TRBV21-1; size: -; D: -; J: TRBJ2-4
DNA: TGTGCCAGCAGCCAAGTCTGGACTGAAGCTTTCTTT; CDR3: CASSQVWTEAFF; V: TRBV3-1/TRBV3-2; size: -; D: -; J: TRBJ1-1
DNA: TGTGCCAGCAGCTTGGAAGCGGGAGGTTTGAATGAGCAGTTCTTC; CDR3: CASSLEAGGLNEQFF; V: TRBV5-4; size: -; D: TRBD2; J: TRBJ2-1
DNA: TGTGCCTGGGAACAGATCTCTGGAAACACCATATATTTT; CDR3: CAWEQISGNTIYF; V: TRBV30; size: once; D: -; J: TRBJ1-3
DNA: TGCGCCAGCAGCTTGGACCCGGGGGGACAACGCTCCTACGAGCAGTACTTC; CDR3: CASSLDPGGQRSYEQYF; V: TRBV5-1; size: -; D: -; J: TRBJ2-7
DNA: TGTGCCAGCAGCCTCTTAAGGGCCCTCACCGGGGAGCTGTTTTTT; CDR3: CASSLLRALTGELFF; V: TRBV6-5; size: -; D: -; J: TRBJ2-2
DNA: TGTGCCAGCAGCCACCCGGGACTAGCCTCAGATACGCAGTATTTT; CDR3: CASSHPGLASDTQYF; V: TRBV9; size: -; D: TRBD2; J: TRBJ2-3
DNA: TGTGCCAGCAGCTTAAACGACAGGGCCTATGAAAAACTGTTTTTT; CDR3: CASSLNDRAYEKLFF; V: TRBV7-2; size: -; D: TRBD1; J: TRBJ1-4
DNA: TGTGCCAGCAGCCCCTTGCTGAGCACCTACGAGCAGTACTTC; CDR3: CASSPLLSTYEQYF; V: TRBV11-2; size: -; D: -; J: TRBJ2-7
DNA: TGTGCCAGCAGCTTTACGGGAACTGAAGCTTTCTTT; CDR3: CASSFTGTEAFF; V: TRBV7-9; size: -; D: -; J: TRBJ1-1
DNA: TGCGCCAGCAGGTCTATCTGGGACACCGCGGCAGTCTATGGCTACACCTTC; CDR3: CASRSIWDTAAVYGYTF; V: TRBV5-1; size: -; D: -; J: TRBJ1-2
DNA: TGTGCCACCAGCAGAGATGAAGGCGGGTTCAATGAGCAGTTCTTC; CDR3: CATSRDEGGFNEQFF; V: TRBV15; size: -; D: -; J: TRBJ2-1
DNA: TGTGCCTGGAGTGTAGCGGGGGGCCAAGAGACCCAGTACTTC; CDR3: CAWSVAGGQETQYF; V: TRBV30; size: -; D: TRBD2; J: TRBJ2-5
DNA: TGTGCCAGCAGCTTAGCGCTAGCCTTCTCTGGAAACACCATATATTTT; CDR3: CASSLALAFSGNTIYF; V: TRBV7-8; size: -; D: -; J: TRBJ1-3
DNA: TGTGCCAGCAGCGAAAGCGGGGGCGGGAGGGCCGATACGCAGTATTTT; CDR3: CASSESGGGRADTQYF; V: TRBV9; size: -; D: TRBD2; J: TRBJ2-3
DNA: TGTGCCTGGAGTGTACGGGGGGAGCAGTACTTC; CDR3: CAWSVRGEQYF; V: TRBV30; size: once; D: -; J: TRBJ2-7
DNA: TGTGCCAGCAGCCAAGGACGGGGTCCTAAACACAATGAGCAGTTCTTC; CDR3: CASSQGRGPKHNEQFF; V: TRBV3-1/TRBV3-2; size: -; D: -; J: TRBJ2-1
DNA: TGTGCCACCTTCGAAGGGGCGCTTCGTTTCATTCAGTACTTC; CDR3: CATFEGALRFIQYF; V: TRBV6-5; size: -; D: -; J: TRBJ2-4
DNA: TGTGCCAGCAGCCCAGATGCTAGCGGGAGTTCGGCTGGGGCCAACGTCCTGACTTTC; CDR3: CASSPDASGSSAGANVLTF; V: TRBV14; size: -; D: TRBD2; J: TRBJ2-6
DNA: TGTGCCAGCAGTGAGGTCCCACCTCTAGCGGGAGGGAGTCGTGAGCAGTTCTTC; CDR3: CASSEVPPLAGGSREQFF; V: TRBV2; size: -; D: TRBD2; J: TRBJ2-1
DNA: TGTGCCAGCAGCTTAGGCAGGGATAGGGGAAACACTGAAGCTTTCTTT; CDR3: CASSLGRDRGNTEAFF; V: TRBV7-9; size: -; D: -; J: TRBJ1-1
DNA: TGCGCCAGCAGCAACCCAGGGCCCTCTGGAAACACCATATATTTT; CDR3: CASSNPGPSGNTIYF; V: TRBV5-1; size: -; D: -; J: TRBJ1-3
DNA: TGTGCCAGTAGTCCTACGGACATCTCCTACGAGCAGTACTTC; CDR3: CASSPTDISYEQYF; V: TRBV19; size: -; D: -; J: TRBJ2-7
DNA: TGTGCCAGCAGTTCAACTAGCGGGAGGTGGTCCGGGGAGCTGTTTTTT; CDR3: CASSSTSGRWSGELFF; V: TRBV25-1; size: -; D: TRBD2; J: TRBJ2-2
DNA: TGCGCCAGCAGCTTCTATTGGGACTACTCCTACGAGCAGTACTTC; CDR3: CASSFYWDYSYEQYF; V: TRBV5-1; size: -; D: TRBD2; J: TRBJ2-7
DNA: TGTGCCAGCAGCCCCGGGAGCGGGCCCTCCTACGAGCAGTACTTC; CDR3: CASSPGSGPSYEQYF; V: TRBV7-2; size: -; D: -; J: TRBJ2-7
DNA: TGTGCCAGCAGCCCCATTGGCGTGGGGACAGGGGAAAAAGAAGCTTTCTTT; CDR3: CASSPIGVGTGEKEAFF; V: TRBV3-1/TRBV3-2; size: -; D: TRBD1; J: TRBJ1-1
DNA: TGTGCCAGCAGTACACAGGGGAGTAGCTCCTACGAGCAGTACTTC; CDR3: CASSTQGSSSYEQYF; V: TRBV27; size: -; D: TRBD1; J: TRBJ2-7
DNA: TGTGCCAGCTCACCGCTCGGCTTGCCAGCGGGAGGCCACAATGAGCAGTTCTTC; CDR3: CASSPLGLPAGGHNEQFF; V: TRBV18; size: -; D: TRBD2; J: TRBJ2-1
DNA: TGTGCCAGCAGCCACGACGTTATGAACACTGAAGCTTTCTTT; CDR3: CASSHDVMNTEAFF; V: TRBV11-1; size: -; D: -; J: TRBJ1-1
DNA: TGCGCCAGCAGTGAGATCCAGCCCGATGAGCAGTTCTTC; CDR3: CASSEIQPDEQFF; V: TRBV10-2; size: once; D: -; J: TRBJ2-1
DNA: TGTGCCAGCTGGGGACTCAGGGGAGGGTCTGGGGCCAACGTCCTGACTTTC; CDR3: CASWGLRGGSGANVLTF; V: TRBV11-2; size: -; D: -; J: TRBJ2-6
DNA: TGTGCCAGCAGCTTAGGGGGAGGACAGTCCATGAACACTGAAGCTTTCTTT; CDR3: CASSLGGGQSMNTEAFF; V: TRBV11-2; size: -; D: -; J: TRBJ1-1
DNA: TGTGCCAGCTCACCACGACAGGGCTACGAGCAGTACTTC; CDR3: CASSPRQGYEQYF; V: TRBV18; size: -; D: TRBD1; J: TRBJ2-7
DNA: TGTGCCACCAGCAGCCTGATCCGGATACTAGCGGCCGACAGCTCCTACGAGCAGTACTTC; CDR3: CATSSLIRILAADSSYEQYF; V: TRBV15; size: -; D: TRBD2; J: TRBJ2-7
DNA: TGTGCCAGCAGCCCGGGGTATTGGACAACTAATGAAAAACTGTTTTTT; CDR3: CASSPGYWTTNEKLFF; V: TRBV27; size: -; D: -; J: TRBJ1-4
DNA: TGTGCCAGCAGCCCCACGGCGGGAGTGGGGGAGACCCAGTACTTC; CDR3: CASSPTAGVGETQYF; V: TRBV5-8; size: -; D: TRBD2; J: TRBJ2-5
DNA: TGTGCCAGCAGCCAAGATGAGGGTGATACGCAGTATTTT; CDR3: CASSQDEGDTQYF; V: TRBV3-1/TRBV3-2; size: -; D: -; J: TRBJ2-3
DNA: TGTGCCAGCACTAGTGGGGGTCTCACTCATGGCTACACCTTC; CDR3: CASTSGGLTHGYTF; V: TRBV7-9; size: -; D: -; J: TRBJ1-2
DNA: TGTGCCAGCAGTCCGGGGACAGGGGTTCCAAAAAACATTCAGTACTTC; CDR3: CASSPGTGVPKNIQYF; V: TRBV27; size: -; D: TRBD1; J: TRBJ2-4
DNA: TGTGCCAGCAGTGACGCAGGTTCTGAAGCTTTCTTT; CDR3: CASSDAGSEAFF; V: TRBV12-3/TRBV12-4; size: -; D: -; J: TRBJ1-1
DNA: TGTGCCAGCAGCCAAGGAGCTTCCATCCCTTTTAATTCACCCCTCCACTTT; CDR3: CASSQGASIPFNSPLHF; V: TRBV4-2; size: -; D: -; J: TRBJ1-6
DNA: TGTGCCAGCAGCTTAATGAGGGCGGCTAATGAAAAACTGTTTTTT; CDR3: CASSLMRAANEKLFF; V: TRBV13; size: -; D: -; J: TRBJ1-4
DNA: TGCGCCAGCAGCTTGGGGCACGGGACAGGGGTGAACATTCAGTACTTC; CDR3: CASSLGHGTGVNIQYF; V: TRBV5-1; size: -; D: TRBD1; J: TRBJ2-4
DNA: TGCAGCGTTGAAGATTACGGGACTGGGTTATGGAATTATGGCTACACCTTC; CDR3: CSVEDYGTGLWNYGYTF; V: TRBV29-1; size: -; D: -; J: TRBJ1-2
DNA: TGTGCCATCGTAGTGTTTCGCAGGCTTCGCAATCAGCCCCAGCATTTT; CDR3: CAIVVFRRLRNQPQHF; V: TRBV10-3; size: -; D: -; J: TRBJ1-5